This T cell receptor (beta chain) was observed in a study of long-term antiretroviral therapy in people with HIV. Note on this clone: Its antigen is not known.

There are 14 residues in the CDR3. J gave up 7 bases and V 3 bases, and 6 bases lay outside the gene matches. CDR1 is SGDLS and CDR2 is YYNGEE in the germline V gene. Specimens retained about 1-10 million cryopreserved PBMC preceding DNA extraction. General study results and limits: Transplant-donor-level diversity was not reached after ART, though diversity increased.

Researchers ran immunoSEQ v3.0 at survey level. The repertoire was sequenced with immunoSEQ multiplex PCR; TCRdb's copy has only in-frame clones and lacks some. The table shows about 21,000 clones, with about 86% occurring only once. The receptor comes from a man in his forties with HIV. Sequencing was performed on unsorted PBMCs, taken 0.1 years before starting antiretroviral therapy. The rearrangement links TRBV9 to TRBJ2-3; TRBD2 aligns across 9 bases. The CDR3 spells CASSDAGGPYTQYF. The CDR3 bases are TGTGCCAGCAGCGATGCGGGAGGGCCTTATACGCAGTATTTT. The full variable domain, its missing parts supplied by reference TRBV9 and TRBJ2-3, is DSGVTQTPKHLITATGQRVTLRCSPRSGDLSVYWYQQSLDQGLQFLIQYYNGEERAKGNILERFSAQQFPDLHSELNLSSLELGDSALYFCASSDAGGPYTQYFGPGTRLTVL.